Presented here are 19 T cell receptor beta chains from one specimen sequenced in a study of T cells expressing NK-cell markers. No DNA is given; TCRdb re-called the 5' RACE reads and lists each CDR3 protein once. This sample contains 200,000 to 300,000 distinct CDR3 sequences. The sample comprised blood T cells: a sorted CD56 or NKG2C T cell subset, CD4+ or CD8+ T cells, or bulk PBMC T cells (not recorded which). These TCRs come from a man between 18 and 29 years old in good health.

The chain carries TRBV6-2 or TRBV6-3 and TRBJ2-3; as DNA is missing, the TRBD2 call by TCRdb cannot be tested. Germline lookup yields CDR1 MNHEY and CDR2 SVGEGT. The CDR3 loop spans 15 amino acids. CDR3 amino acids: CASSFRRRATDTQYF.

This chain connects TRBV4-1 to TRBJ1-2; the D call of TRBD1 rests on TCRdb alone, since no DNA is present to check it. The CDR3 is 12 amino acids. Germline V lookup: CDR1 MGHRA, CDR2 YSYEKL. CDR3 region: CASSEQGLGYTF.

The chain is built from TRBV30 and TRBJ1-1; there is no DNA to check the TCRdb D call of TRBD1. The CDR3 spans 15 residues. Germline values: CDR1 GTSNPN, CDR2 SVGIG (reference sequence). The CDR3 protein is CAWSAQGARITEAFF.

The gene calls are TRBV10-3 and TRBJ2-4; the TCRdb call, TRBD2, lacks DNA for checking. The CDR3 is 14 residues long. Germline V gene data show CDR1 as ENHRY and CDR2 as SYGVKD. CDR3 region: CAIRDASGPAIQYF.

The rearrangement links TRBV28 to TRBJ2-7; as DNA is missing, the TRBD1 call by TCRdb cannot be tested. From germline, CDR1 is MDHEN and CDR2 SYDVKM. The CDR3 is 14 residues long. The CDR3 sequence: CASSPGQIFYEQYF.

The rearrangement joins TRBV12-3 or TRBV12-4 to TRBJ2-3. This CDR3 contains 14 residues. CDR3 loop: CASSLETSTDTQYF.

The rearrangement joins TRBV14 to TRBJ2-1. This CDR3 comprises 13 residues. Germline V gene sequence: CDR1 SGHDN, CDR2 FVKESK. The CDR3 reads CASSQDSRYEQFF.

The chain carries TRBV6-1 and TRBJ2-1; the D call of TRBD2 rests on TCRdb alone, since no DNA is present to check it. Germline V gene data show CDR1 as MNHNS and CDR2 as SASEGT. The CDR3 has 16 residues. CDR3 protein: CASTWTSGRRDNEQFF.

The chain recombines TRBV6-1 with TRBJ1-1. Germline values: CDR1 MNHNS, CDR2 SASEGT. The CDR3 has 14 residues. The CDR3 sequence is CASRSGLPPEIAFF.

The chain combines TRBV12-3 or TRBV12-4 with TRBJ1-2. The CDR3 extends over 14 amino acids. CDR3 amino acids: CASSSLLVNYGYTF.

The J gene is TRBJ2-1, the V gene TRBV20-1; with no DNA, the TCRdb D assignment of TRBD1 cannot be verified. Germline loops: CDR1 DFQATT, CDR2 SNEGSKA (reference sequence). The CDR3 totals 11 residues. CDR3 protein: CSGVRGGEQFF.

This chain links TRBV6-1 with TRBJ2-1; checking the TCRdb D call of TRBD2 is not possible without DNA. The CDR3 extends over 17 amino acids. Germline lookup yields CDR1 MNHNS and CDR2 SASEGT. The CDR3 protein is CASSQTGTSGLYNEQFF.

The chain has TRBV20-1 and TRBJ1-5. CDR1 DFQATT and CDR2 SNEGSKA come from the germline V gene (reference sequence). CDR3 length equals 14 residues. CDR3 residues: CSAFLGRGNQPQHF.

The V call is TRBV10-3, the J call TRBJ2-1. This CDR3 is 15 amino acids long. Germline-derived CDR1 and CDR2 are ENHRY and SYGVKD. CDR3: CAISDETSNFNEQFF.

The chain carries TRBV29-1 and TRBJ2-7; absent DNA, TCRdb's TRBD2 call cannot be checked. Germline V gene data show CDR1 as SQVTM and CDR2 as ANQGSEA. This CDR3 is 13 amino acids long. The CDR3 is CSVAKLAGPEQYF.

J is TRBJ1-2 and V is TRBV12-3 or TRBV12-4. This CDR3 contains 12 residues. This chain's CDR3 is CASSFQRHGYTF.

The V and J genes are TRBV12-3 or TRBV12-4 and TRBJ1-2; the TCRdb call, TRBD1, lacks DNA for checking. This CDR3 is 15 amino acids long. The CDR3 loop reads CASSSHGTGSYGYTF.

V usage is TRBV7-6 and J usage is TRBJ2-5. This CDR3 is built from 12 residues. Per the germline V gene, CDR1 is SGHVS and CDR2 is FNYEAQ. The CDR3 loop is CASSPQEETQYF.

This chain connects TRBV19 to TRBJ2-3; lacking DNA, the TRBD2 call made by TCRdb goes unchecked. This CDR3 region has 15 residues. Germline CDR1 is LNHDA and CDR2 is SQIVND (reference sequence). CDR3 loop: CASSRGLAGEGTQYF.